This T cell receptor (beta chain) derives from a study of cytomegalovirus exposure and HLA in healthy donors. Remarks on this clone: Antigen specificity is unknown.

The PCR ran on 60 Vbeta and 13 Jbeta primers. Sequenced by immunoSEQ multiplex PCR; TCRdb stores in-frame clones only, minus some. Seen here are roughly 150,000 clones, roughly 82% observed once, and the top ten hold roughly 6.6%. Findings and caveats of the study: HLA alleles were associated with 15,000 to 20,000 TCR beta sequences in a later analysis at 0.05 false discovery rate. A few chains linked to CMV were shown in vitro to be specific for CMV antigens. Later analysis reportedly placed an Asian-associated ancestry cluster below the roughly 690-donor mean in N-insertions. Some 150 TCR beta chains were listed as cytomegalovirus-associated.

The sequence derives from a man younger than 40 in good health and CMV-seronegative. Material: PBMCs.

As DNA, the CDR3 is TGTGCCAGCAGCTTAGGGGGACAGGGGAACACTGAAGCTTTCTTT. Protein sequence: CASSLGGQGNTEAFF. The V gene is TRBV7-6, the J gene TRBJ1-1, with TRBD1 identical over 9 bases. Losses at the gene ends were 1 base for V and 1 base for J; bases not matched to a gene: 1. CDR1 and CDR2 from the germline V gene are SGHVS and FNYEAQ. There are 15 residues in the CDR3.